This T cell receptor (beta chain) was recorded in a study of cytomegalovirus exposure and HLA in healthy donors. Study-wide background: Assignment to the Caucasian-associated ancestry cluster applied to approximately 79% of the roughly 420 genotyped donors.

The V gene's germline CDR1 is SGHAT and CDR2 FQNNGV. This CDR3 has 14 amino acids. V lost 3 bases to trimming and J lost 11 bases; unmatched junction nucleotides: 11. This clone was seen once. Its specificity is unknown. Whole-study results and caveats: Highly shared sequence variants in one cluster were likely a sequencing artifact. Specific recognition of CMV antigens was confirmed in vitro for a few chains (all CMV-associated). Among TCR sequences, most were rare, though some public TCRs appeared in many donors.

PCR amplification relied on 60 Vbeta primers (plus 13 Jbeta primers). Only in-frame clones appear in the TCRdb table, and some are missing; sequencing was by immunoSEQ multiplex PCR. The sample has 150,000 to 200,000 clones, around 79% seen once. The chain is built from TRBV11-2 and TRBJ1-1, with 8 nucleotides matching TRBD1. Sequenced: PBMCs. The receptor was isolated from a woman between 50 and 59 years old in good health and CMV-seronegative. The CDR3 region has the DNA TGTGCCAGCAGCTTCCCGGGACAGGAGCTTCGGGCTTTCTTT. Its translation is CASSFPGQELRAFF.